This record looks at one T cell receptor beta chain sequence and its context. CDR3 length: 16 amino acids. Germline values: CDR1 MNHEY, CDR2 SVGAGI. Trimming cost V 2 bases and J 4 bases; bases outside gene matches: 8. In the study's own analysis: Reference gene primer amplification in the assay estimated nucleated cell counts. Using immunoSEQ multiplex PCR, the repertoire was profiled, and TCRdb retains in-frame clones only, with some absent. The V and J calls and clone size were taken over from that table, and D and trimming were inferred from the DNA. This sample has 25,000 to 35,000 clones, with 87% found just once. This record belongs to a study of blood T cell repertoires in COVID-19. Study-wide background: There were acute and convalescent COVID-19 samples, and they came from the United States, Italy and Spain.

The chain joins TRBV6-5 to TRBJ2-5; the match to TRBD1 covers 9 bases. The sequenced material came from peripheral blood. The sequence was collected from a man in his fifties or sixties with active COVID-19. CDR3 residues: CASSYVRDREGETQYF. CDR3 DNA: TGTGCCAGCAGTTACGTCCGGGACAGGGAAGGAGAGACCCAGTACTTC.